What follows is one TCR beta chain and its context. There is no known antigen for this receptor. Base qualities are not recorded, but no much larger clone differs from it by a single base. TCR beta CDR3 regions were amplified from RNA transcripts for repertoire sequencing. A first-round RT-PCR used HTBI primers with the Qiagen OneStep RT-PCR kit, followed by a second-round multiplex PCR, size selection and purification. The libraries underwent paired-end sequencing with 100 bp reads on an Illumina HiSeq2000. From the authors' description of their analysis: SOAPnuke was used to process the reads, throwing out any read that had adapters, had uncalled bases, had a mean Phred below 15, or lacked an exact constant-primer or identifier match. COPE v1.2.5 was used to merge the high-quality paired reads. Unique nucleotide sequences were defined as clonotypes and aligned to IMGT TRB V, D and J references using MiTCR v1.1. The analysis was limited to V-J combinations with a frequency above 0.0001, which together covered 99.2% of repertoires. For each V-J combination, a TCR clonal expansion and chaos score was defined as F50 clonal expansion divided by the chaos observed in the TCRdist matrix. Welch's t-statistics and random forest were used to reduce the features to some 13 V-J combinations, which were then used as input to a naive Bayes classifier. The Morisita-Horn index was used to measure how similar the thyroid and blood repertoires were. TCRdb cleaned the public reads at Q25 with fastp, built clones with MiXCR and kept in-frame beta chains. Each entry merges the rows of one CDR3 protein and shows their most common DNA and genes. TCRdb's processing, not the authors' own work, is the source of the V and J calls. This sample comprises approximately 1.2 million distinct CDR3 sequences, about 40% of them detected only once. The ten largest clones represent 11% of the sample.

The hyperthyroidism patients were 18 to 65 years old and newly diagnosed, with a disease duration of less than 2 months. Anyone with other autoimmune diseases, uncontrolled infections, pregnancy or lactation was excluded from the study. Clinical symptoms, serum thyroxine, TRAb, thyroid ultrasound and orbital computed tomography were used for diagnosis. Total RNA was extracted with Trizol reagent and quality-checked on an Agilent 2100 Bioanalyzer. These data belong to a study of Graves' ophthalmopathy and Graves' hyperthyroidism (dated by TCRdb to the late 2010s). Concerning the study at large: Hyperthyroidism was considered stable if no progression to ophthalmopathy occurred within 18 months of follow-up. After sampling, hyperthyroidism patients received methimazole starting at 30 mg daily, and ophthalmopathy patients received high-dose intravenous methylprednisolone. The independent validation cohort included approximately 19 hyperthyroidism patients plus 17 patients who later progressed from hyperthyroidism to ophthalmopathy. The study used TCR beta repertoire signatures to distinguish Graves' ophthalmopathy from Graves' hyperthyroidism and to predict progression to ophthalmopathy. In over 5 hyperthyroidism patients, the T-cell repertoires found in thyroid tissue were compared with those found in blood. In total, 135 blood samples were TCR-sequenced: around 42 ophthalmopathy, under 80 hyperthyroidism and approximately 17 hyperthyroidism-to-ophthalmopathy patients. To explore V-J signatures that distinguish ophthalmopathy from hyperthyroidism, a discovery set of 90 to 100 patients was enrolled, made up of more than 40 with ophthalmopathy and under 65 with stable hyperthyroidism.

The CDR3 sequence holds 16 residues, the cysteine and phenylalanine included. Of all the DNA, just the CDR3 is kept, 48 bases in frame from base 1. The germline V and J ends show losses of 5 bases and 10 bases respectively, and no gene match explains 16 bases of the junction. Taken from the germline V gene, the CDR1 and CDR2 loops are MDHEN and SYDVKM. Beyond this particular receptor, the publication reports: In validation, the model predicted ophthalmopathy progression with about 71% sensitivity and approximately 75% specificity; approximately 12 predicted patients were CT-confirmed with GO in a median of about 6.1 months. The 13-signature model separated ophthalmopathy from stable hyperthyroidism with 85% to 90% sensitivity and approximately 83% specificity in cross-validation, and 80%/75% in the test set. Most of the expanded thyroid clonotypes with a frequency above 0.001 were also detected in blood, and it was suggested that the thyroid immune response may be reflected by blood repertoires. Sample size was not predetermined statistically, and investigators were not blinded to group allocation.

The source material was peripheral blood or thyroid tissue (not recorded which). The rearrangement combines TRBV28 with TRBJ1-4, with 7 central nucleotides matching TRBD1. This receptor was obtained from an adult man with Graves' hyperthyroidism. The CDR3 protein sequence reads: CASSPTSRGISVKLFF. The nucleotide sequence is TGTGCCAGCAGTCCAACGTCCAGGGGGATCAGTGTAAAACTGTTTTTT.